Sequencing of this T cell receptor beta chain was carried out in a study of blood T cells in healthy people across ages. It was with a sample-barcoded 5' primer and a J-beta primer mix that a second PCR of about 6 to 12 cycles was run. Using its own MiXCR run on the 5' RACE reads, TCRdb lists one record per CDR3 protein. Of some 940,000 distinct CDR3 sequences listed, about 28% are singletons. Study-level findings and limits: Considered underestimates were the diversity estimates obtained from one million T cells.

This clonotype was seen only a few times. Its antigen is as yet unknown. Per-sample PBMC isolation yielded at least 6.5 million cells. Extracted total RNA amounted to at least 6 micrograms for each sample. Between the trimmed V and J ends, which lost 0 bases and 6 bases, there was a span of 21 bases. This CDR3 is 16 amino acids long. The germline V gene has CDR1 DFQATT and CDR2 SNEGSKA (reference sequence). This sample was shared with a second study, whose subject was T cells of mothers and their children. This second study notes: During the second PCR, the M1S primer introduced sample barcodes along with 2-4 random nucleotides.

This receptor was obtained from a woman between 40 and 55 years old in good health. Sequencing used blood. This chain joins TRBV20-1 and TRBJ2-7, with a weak D call TRBD2 (5 bases). DNA for the CDR3: TGCAGTGCTAGAGATCAAGGGTTCAGAGTCCGGGGCGAGCAGTACTTC. This translates into CSARDQGFRVRGEQYF.